The entry below gives a single T cell receptor beta chain sequence along with its context. Its antigen is not identified. Per germline, CDR1 SGHAT and CDR2 FQDESV (reference sequence). The V end was cut by 1 base, the J end by 2 bases, with 11 bases between. The CDR3 is 15 amino acids. The data were obtained in a study of T-cell memory formation after mild COVID-19. MiXCR, applied by TCRdb to the 5' RACE reads, yields one record per CDR3 protein. There are roughly 250,000 distinct CDR3 sequences in the sample; 15% to 20% occur only once, and 22% lies in the top ten. Findings and caveats of the study: CD4+ contracting clones were mainly CM and EM; CD8+ ones, EMRA.

The sequencing sample was made of PBMCs or a T cell subset sorted from them (not recorded which). The chain joins TRBV11-1 to TRBJ2-5, with a tentative D call TRBD1 (6 bases). The receptor was isolated from a man aged 18-30 years who had mild COVID-19 (a few samples of this study predate the infection). Cell type and time point are not known. CDR3 in amino acids: CASSLGRTVQETQYF. CDR3 in DNA: TGTGCCAGCAGCTTAGGCCGGACAGTACAAGAGACCCAGTACTTC.